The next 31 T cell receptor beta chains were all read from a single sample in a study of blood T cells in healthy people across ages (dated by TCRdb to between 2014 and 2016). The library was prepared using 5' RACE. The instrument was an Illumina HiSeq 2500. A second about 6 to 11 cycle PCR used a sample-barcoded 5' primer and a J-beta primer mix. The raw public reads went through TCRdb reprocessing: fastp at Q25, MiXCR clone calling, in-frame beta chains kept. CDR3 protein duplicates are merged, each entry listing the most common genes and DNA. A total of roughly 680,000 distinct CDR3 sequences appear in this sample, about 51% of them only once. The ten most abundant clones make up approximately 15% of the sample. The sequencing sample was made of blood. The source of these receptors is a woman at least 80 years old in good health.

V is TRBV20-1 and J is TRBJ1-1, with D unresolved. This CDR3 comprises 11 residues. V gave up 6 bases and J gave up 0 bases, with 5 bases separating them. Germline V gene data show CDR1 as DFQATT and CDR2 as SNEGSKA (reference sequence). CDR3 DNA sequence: TGCAGTGCACCCCTGAACACTGAAGCTTTCTTT. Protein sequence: CSAPLNTEAFF.

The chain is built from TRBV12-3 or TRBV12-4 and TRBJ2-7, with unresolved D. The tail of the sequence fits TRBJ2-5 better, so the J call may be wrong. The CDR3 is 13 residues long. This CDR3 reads CASSLVSLETQYF. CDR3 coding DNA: TGTGCCAGCAGTCTCGTTTCATTGGAGACCCAGTACTTC.

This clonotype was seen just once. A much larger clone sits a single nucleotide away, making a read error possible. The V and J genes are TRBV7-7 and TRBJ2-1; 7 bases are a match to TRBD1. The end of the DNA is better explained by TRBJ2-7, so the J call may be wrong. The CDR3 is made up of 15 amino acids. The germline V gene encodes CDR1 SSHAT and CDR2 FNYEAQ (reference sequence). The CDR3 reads CASSLTGASYNEQYF. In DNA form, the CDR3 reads TGTGCCAGCAGTTTAACAGGGGCCTCCTACAATGAGCAGTACTTC.

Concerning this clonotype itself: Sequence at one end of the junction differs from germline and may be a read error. DNA of the CDR3: TGTGTCACCAGCGGGAACAGGGGGCACTCCTACGAGCAGTACTTC. Translation gives CVTSGNRGHSYEQYF. The rearrangement joins TRBV15 to TRBJ2-7, with 9 bases lining up with TRBD1. CDR3 length: 15 amino acids. Germline CDR1 reads LNHNV; CDR2 reads YYDKDF (reference sequence).

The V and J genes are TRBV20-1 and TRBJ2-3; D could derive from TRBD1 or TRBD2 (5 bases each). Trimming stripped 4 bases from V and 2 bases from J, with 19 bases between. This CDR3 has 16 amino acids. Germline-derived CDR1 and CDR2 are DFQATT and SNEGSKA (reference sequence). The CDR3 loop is CSAMPGTNKPTDTQYF. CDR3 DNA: TGCAGTGCTATGCCCGGGACCAACAAACCCACAGATACGCAGTATTTT.

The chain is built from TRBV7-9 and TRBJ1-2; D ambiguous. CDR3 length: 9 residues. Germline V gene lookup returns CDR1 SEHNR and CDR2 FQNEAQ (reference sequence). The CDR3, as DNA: TGTGCGGCCCTCGACGGCTACACCTTC. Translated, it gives CAALDGYTF.

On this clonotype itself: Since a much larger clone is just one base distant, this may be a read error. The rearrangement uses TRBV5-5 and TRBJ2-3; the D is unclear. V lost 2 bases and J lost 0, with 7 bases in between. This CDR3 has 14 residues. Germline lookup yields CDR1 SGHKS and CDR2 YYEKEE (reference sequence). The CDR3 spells CASSFRTSTDTQYF. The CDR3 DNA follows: TGTGCCAGCAGCTTCAGAACTAGCACAGATACGCAGTATTTT. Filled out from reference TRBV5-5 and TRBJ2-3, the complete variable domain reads DAGVTQSPTHLIKTRGQQVTLRCSPISGHKSVSWYQQVLGQGPQFIFQYYEKEERGRGNFPDRFSARQFPNYSSELNVNALLLGDSALYLCASSFRTSTDTQYFGPGTRLTVL.

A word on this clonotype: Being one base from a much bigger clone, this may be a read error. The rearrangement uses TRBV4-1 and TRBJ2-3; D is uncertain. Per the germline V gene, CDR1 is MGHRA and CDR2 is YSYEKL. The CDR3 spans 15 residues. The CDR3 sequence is CPSSQGPTSTDTQYF. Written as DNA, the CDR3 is TGCCCCAGCAGCCAAGGGCCTACTAGCACAGATACGCAGTATTTT.

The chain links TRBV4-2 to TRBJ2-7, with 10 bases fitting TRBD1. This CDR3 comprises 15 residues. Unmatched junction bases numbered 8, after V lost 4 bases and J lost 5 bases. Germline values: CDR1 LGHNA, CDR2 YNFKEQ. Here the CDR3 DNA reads TGTGCCAGCAGCCCTCAGACAGGGGGCCGAAACGAGCAGTACTTC. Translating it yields CASSPQTGGRNEQYF.

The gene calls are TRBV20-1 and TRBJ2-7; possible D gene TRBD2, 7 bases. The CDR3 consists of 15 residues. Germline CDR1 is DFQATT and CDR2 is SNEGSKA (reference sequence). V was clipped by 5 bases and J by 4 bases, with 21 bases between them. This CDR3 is CSAGKHGGTKYEQYF. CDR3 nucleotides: TGCAGTGCTGGAAAACACGGGGGGACAAAATACGAGCAGTACTTC.

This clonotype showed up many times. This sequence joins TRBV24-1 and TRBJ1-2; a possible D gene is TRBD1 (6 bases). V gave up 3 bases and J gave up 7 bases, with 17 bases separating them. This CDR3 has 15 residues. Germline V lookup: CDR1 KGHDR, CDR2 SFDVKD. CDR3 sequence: CATSDGVVRGAGYTF. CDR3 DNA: TGTGCCACCAGTGATGGAGTCGTTAGGGGGGCTGGCTACACCTTC.

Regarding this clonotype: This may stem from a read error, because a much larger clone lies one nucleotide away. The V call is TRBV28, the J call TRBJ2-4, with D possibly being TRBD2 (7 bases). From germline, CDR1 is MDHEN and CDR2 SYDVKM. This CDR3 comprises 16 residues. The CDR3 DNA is TGTGCCAGCAGTTTATGGGGGGGGCTAGCCAAAAACATTCGGTACTTC. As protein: CASSLWGGLAKNIRYF.

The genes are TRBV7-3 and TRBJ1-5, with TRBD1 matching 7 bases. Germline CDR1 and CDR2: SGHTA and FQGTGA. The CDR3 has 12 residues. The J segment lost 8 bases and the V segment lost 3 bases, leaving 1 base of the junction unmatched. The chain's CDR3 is CASSFTGEPQHF. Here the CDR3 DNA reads TGTGCCAGCAGCTTTACAGGGGAGCCCCAGCATTTT.

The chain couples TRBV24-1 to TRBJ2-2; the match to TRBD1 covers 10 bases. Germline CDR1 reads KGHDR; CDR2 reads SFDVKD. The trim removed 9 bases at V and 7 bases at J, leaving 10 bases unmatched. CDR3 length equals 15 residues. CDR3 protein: CATASGQGDGGELFF. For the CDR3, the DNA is TGTGCCACCGCAAGCGGACAGGGGGATGGCGGGGAGCTGTTTTTT.

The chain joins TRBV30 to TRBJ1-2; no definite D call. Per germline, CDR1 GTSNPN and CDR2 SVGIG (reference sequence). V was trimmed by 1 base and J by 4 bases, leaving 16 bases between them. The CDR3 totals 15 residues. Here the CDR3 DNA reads TGTGCCTGGAGTGAAAAGAGCAACAGAGTCTATGGCTACACCTTC. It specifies CAWSEKSNRVYGYTF.

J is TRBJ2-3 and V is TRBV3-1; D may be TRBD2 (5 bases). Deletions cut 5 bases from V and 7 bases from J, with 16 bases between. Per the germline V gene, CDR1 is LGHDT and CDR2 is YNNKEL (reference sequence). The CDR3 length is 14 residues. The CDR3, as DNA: TGTGCCAGCAGCTTGAGGGCCATCTGGAATACGCAGTATTTT. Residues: CASSLRAIWNTQYF.

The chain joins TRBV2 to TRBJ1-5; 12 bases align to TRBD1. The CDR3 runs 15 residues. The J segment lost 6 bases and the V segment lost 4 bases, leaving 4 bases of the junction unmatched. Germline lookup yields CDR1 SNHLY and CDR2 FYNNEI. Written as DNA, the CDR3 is TGTGCCAGCAGTGCCGGGACAGGGGGCAGTCAGCCCCAGCATTTT. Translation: CASSAGTGGSQPQHF.

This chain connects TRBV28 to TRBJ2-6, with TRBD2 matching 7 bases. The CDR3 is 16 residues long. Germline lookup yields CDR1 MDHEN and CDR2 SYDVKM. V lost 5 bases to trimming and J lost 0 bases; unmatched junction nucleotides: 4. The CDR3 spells CASSMRGISGANVLTF. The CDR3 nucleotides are TGTGCCAGCAGTATGCGGGGGATCTCTGGGGCCAACGTCCTGACTTTC.

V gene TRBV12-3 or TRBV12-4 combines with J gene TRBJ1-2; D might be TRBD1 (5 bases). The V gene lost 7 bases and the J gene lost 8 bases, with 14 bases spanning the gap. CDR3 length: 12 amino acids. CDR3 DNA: TGTGCCAGCAATCAGCAGGGTTGGGGCTACACCTTC. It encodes CASNQQGWGYTF.

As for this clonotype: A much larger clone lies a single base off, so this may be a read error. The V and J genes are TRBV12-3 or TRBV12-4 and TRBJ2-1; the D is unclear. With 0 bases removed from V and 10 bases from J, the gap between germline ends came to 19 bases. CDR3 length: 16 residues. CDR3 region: CASSLALGRVLHEQFF. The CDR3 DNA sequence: TGTGCCAGCAGTTTAGCGCTCGGTAGGGTCCTCCACGAGCAGTTCTTC.

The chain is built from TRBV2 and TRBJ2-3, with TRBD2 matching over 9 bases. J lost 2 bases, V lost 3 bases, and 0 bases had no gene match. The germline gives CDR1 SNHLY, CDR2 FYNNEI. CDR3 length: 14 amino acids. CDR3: CASSEGLATDTQYF. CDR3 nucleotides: TGTGCCAGCAGTGAGGGACTAGCCACAGATACGCAGTATTTT.

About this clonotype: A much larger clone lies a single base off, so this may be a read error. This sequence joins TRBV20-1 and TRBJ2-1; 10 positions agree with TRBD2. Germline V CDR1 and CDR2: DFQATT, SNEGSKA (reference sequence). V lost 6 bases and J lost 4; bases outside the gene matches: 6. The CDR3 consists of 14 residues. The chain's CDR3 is CSALSGGRYNEQFF. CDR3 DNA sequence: TGCAGTGCACTTAGCGGGGGGAGGTACAATGAGCAGTTCTTC.

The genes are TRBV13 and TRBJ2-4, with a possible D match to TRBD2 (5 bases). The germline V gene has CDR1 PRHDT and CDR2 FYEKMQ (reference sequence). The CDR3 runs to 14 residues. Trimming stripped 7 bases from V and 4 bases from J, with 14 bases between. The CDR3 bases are TGTGCCAGCACCTCGGACTTTGGTAAAAACATTCAGTACTTC. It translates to CASTSDFGKNIQYF.

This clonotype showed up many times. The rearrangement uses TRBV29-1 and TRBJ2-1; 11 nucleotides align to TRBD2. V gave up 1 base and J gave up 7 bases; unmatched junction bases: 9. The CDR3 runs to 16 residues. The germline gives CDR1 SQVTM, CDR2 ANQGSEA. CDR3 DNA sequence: TGCAGCGTTGAAGGTTTCACCTGGACTAGCGGGAATGAGCAGTTCTTC. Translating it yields CSVEGFTWTSGNEQFF.

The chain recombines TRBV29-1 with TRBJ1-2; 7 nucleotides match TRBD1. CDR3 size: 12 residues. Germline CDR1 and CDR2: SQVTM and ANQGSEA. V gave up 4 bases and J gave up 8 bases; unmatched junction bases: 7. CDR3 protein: CSVGKGAGGYTF. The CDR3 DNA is TGCAGCGTTGGAAAGGGGGCAGGGGGCTACACCTTC.

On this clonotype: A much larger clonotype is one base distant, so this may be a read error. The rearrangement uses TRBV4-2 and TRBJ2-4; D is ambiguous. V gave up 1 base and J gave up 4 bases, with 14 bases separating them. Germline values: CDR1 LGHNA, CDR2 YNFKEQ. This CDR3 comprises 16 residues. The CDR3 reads CASSQVKTRLKNIQYF. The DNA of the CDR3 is TGTGCCAGCAGCCAAGTTAAAACGAGGCTAAAAAACATTCAGTACTTC.

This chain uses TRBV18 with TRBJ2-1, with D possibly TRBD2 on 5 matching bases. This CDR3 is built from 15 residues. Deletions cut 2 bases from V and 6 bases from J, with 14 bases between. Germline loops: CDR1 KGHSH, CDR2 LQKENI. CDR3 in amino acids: CASSPAERGFNEQFF. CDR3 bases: TGTGCCAGCTCACCAGCGGAGCGAGGGTTCAATGAGCAGTTCTTC.

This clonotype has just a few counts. The CDR3, as DNA: TGCAGTGCTCCCGGACACCGATTGCCGGGACTAACTTCCTACGAGCAGTACTTC. Its translation: CSAPGHRLPGLTSYEQYF. The rearrangement links TRBV20-1 to TRBJ2-7; TRBD2 matches 7 bases. Germline V gene sequence: CDR1 DFQATT, CDR2 SNEGSKA (reference sequence). This CDR3 region has 18 residues. The trim removed 5 bases at V and 1 base at J, leaving 20 bases unmatched.

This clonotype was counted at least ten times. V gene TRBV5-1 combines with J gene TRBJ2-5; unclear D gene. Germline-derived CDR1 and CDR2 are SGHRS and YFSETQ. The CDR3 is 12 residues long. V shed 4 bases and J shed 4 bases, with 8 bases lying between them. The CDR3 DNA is TGCGCCAGCAGCCACAGAGGAGAGACCCAGTACTTC. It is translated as CASSHRGETQYF.

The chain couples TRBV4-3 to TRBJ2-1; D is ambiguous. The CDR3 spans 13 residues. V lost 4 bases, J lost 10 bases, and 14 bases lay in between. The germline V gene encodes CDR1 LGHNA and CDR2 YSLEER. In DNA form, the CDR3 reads TGCGCCAGCAGCCTGCTTCTGGGTGGAGAGCAGTTCTTC. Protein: CASSLLLGGEQFF.

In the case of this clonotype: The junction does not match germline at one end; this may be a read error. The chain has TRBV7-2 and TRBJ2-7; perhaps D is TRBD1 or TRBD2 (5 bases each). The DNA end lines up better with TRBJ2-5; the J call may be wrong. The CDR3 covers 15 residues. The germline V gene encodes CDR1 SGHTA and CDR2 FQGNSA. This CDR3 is CANSLLGRDGETQYF. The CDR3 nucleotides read TGTGCCAACAGCTTACTAGGAAGGGACGGAGAGACCCAGTACTTC.